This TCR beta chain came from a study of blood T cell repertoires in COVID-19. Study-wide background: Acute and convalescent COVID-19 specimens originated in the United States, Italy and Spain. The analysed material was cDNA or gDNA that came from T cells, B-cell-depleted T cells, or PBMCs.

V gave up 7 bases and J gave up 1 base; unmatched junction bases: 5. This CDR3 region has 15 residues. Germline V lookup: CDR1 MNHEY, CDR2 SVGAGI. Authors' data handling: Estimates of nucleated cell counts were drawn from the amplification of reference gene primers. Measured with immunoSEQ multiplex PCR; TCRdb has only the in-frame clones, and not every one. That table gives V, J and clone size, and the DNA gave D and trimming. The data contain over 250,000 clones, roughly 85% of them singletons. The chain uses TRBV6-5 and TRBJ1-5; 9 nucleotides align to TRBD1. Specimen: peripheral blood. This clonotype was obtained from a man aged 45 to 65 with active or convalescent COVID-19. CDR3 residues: CASTPGQGSNQPQHF. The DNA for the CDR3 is TGTGCCAGCACCCCAGGACAGGGGAGCAATCAGCCCCAGCATTTT.